This is a list of T cell receptor beta chains from one sample in a study of cytomegalovirus exposure and HLA in healthy donors. The method was immunoSEQ multiplex PCR; TCRdb's version includes in-frame clones alone and lacks a portion of them. The sample lists 200,000 to 250,000 clones, 82% occurring once. The sequenced sample was PBMCs. Source of these receptors: a woman aged 40-49 years in good health and CMV-seropositive. CDR3s include the opening cysteine and the closing phenylalanine or tryptophan. A D gene is named only where the DNA matches it firmly. The size of a clone is reported for some rows only, either as once, few or many, or as a class for expanded clones.

V gene	J gene	D gene	CDR3 length	clone size	CDR3 protein	CDR3 DNA
TRBV5-6	TRBJ2-6	NA	14	NA	CASSLYSGANVLTF	TGTGCCAGCAGCCTCTACTCTGGGGCCAACGTCCTGACTTTC
TRBV30	TRBJ2-2	NA	13	NA	CAWSLTGAGELFF	TGTGCCTGGAGTTTAACAGGCGCCGGGGAGCTGTTTTTT
TRBV11-3	TRBJ1-3	NA	14	NA	CASSSLSSGNTIYF	TGTGCCAGCAGCTCACTGAGCTCTGGAAACACCATATATTTT
TRBV5-1	TRBJ2-3	TRBD2	17	NA	CASSSRTSGGNTDTQYF	TGCGCCAGCAGCTCCCGGACTAGCGGGGGAAATACAGATACGCAGTATTTT
TRBV6-6	TRBJ1-3	NA	11	NA	CASCRGYTIYF	TGTGCCAGCTGCAGGGGATACACCATATATTTT
TRBV29-1	TRBJ2-1	TRBD2	17	NA	CSVAILAGVISPNEQFF	TGCAGCGTAGCCATACTAGCGGGAGTTATATCGCCCAATGAGCAGTTCTTC
TRBV27	TRBJ1-1	TRBD1	14	NA	CASSLRQGNTEAFF	TGTGCCAGCAGTTTAAGACAGGGGAACACTGAAGCTTTCTTT
TRBV14	TRBJ2-1	TRBD2	16	NA	CASSRLGLAGEYEQFF	TGTGCCAGCAGCCGACTTGGACTAGCGGGAGAATATGAGCAGTTCTTC
TRBV7-7	TRBJ2-5	TRBD2	13	NA	CASSPTPGGTQYF	TGTGCCAGCAGCCCAACACCGGGGGGGACCCAGTACTTC
TRBV27	TRBJ1-5	NA	13	NA	CAIGQYSNQPQHF	TGTGCCATCGGACAGTATAGCAATCAGCCCCAGCATTTT
TRBV7-2	TRBJ2-7	NA	15	NA	CASSFGGASNYEQYF	TGTGCCAGCAGCTTTGGGGGGGCCTCAAACTACGAGCAGTACTTC
TRBV6-6	TRBJ1-3	TRBD1	15	once	CASGRQGATGNTIYF	TGTGCCAGCGGTAGACAGGGGGCCACTGGAAACACCATATATTTT
TRBV30	TRBJ2-3	NA	11	few	CAWGLTDTQYF	TGTGCCTGGGGACTGACAGATACGCAGTATTTT
TRBV19	TRBJ1-5	NA	15	NA	CATVYKAGSNQPQHF	TGTGCCACCGTCTACAAGGCGGGGAGCAATCAGCCCCAGCATTTT
TRBV20-1	TRBJ2-5	NA	11	NA	CSGEFGETQYF	TGCAGTGGGGAGTTCGGGGAGACCCAGTACTTC
TRBV7-9	TRBJ1-2	NA	14	NA	CASSAGPGGYGYTF	TGTGCCAGCAGTGCCGGGCCCGGAGGCTATGGCTACACCTTC